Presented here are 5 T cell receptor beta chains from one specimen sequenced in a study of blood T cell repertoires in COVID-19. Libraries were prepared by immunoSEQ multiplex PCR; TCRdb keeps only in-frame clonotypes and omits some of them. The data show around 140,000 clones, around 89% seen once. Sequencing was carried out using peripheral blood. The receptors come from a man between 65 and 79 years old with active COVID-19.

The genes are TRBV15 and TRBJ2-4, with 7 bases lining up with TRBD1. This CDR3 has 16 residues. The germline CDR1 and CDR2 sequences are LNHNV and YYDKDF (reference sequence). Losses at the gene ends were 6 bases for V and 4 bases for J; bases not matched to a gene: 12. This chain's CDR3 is CATSRPGGTAKNIQYF. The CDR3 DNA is TGTGCCACCAGTAGACCGGGTGGGACAGCAAAAAACATTCAGTACTTC.

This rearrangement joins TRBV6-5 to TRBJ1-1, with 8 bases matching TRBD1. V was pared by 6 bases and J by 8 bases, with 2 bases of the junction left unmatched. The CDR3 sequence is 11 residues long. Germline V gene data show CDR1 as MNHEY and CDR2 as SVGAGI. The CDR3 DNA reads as TGTGCCAGCAGCAGGACAGGGGAAGCTTTCTTT. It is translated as CASSRTGEAFF.

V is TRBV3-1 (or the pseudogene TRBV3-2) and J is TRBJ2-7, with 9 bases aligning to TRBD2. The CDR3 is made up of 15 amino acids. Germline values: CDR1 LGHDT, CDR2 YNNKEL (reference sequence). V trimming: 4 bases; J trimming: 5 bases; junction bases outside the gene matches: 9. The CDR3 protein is CASSPGGTSTHEQYF. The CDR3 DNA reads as TGTGCCAGCAGCCCAGGCGGGACTAGCACCCACGAGCAGTACTTC.

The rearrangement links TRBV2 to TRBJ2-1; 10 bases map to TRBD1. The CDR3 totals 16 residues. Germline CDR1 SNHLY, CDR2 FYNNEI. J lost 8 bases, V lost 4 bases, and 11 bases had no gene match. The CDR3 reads CASSGSWTGGEDEQFF. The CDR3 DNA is TGTGCCAGCAGTGGAAGCTGGACAGGGGGGGAGGATGAGCAGTTCTTC.

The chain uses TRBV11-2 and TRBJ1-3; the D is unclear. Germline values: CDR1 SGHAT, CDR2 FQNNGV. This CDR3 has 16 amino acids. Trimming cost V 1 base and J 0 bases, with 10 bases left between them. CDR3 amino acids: CASSLVVFSSGNTIYF. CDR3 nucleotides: TGTGCCAGCAGCTTAGTTGTTTTCAGCTCTGGAAACACCATATATTTT.